This passage covers 24 T cell receptor beta chains from one sample sequenced in a study of OX40 agonist ivuxolimab in advanced cancers. Measured with immunoSEQ multiplex PCR; TCRdb has only the in-frame clones, and not every one. The sample shows roughly 15,000 clones, about 81% of them seen only once. This sample comprised CD4+ or CD8+ T cells sorted from blood, obtained in a trial of the OX40 agonist ivuxolimab. The receptors come from an adult with an advanced solid tumor such as melanoma, head and neck, liver or kidney cancer.

This clone was seen just once. V is TRBV28 and J is TRBJ2-7; 8 positions agree with TRBD1. The CDR3 is made up of 15 amino acids. V shed 6 bases and J 1 base; nucleotides not matched to a gene: 8. Per germline, CDR1 MDHEN and CDR2 SYDVKM. CDR3 DNA sequence: TGTGCCAGCAGACCAACAGGGGGGTGGTCCTACGAGCAGTACTTC. Its translation is CASRPTGGWSYEQYF. Using reference TRBV28 and TRBJ2-7 for the parts outside the CDR3, the full variable domain is DVKVTQSSRYLVKRTGEKVFLECVQDMDHENMFWYRQDPGLGLRLIYFSYDVKMKEKGDIPEGYSVSREKKERFSLILESASTNQTSMYLCASRPTGGWSYEQYFGPGTRLTVT.

This clone occurred a few times. This chain uses TRBV7-2 with TRBJ2-7; weak D call: TRBD1 (5 bases). The CDR3 extends over 14 amino acids. V was cut by 4 bases and J by 5 bases, with 15 bases left in between. Germline CDR1 is SGHTA and CDR2 is FQGNSA. CDR3 protein: CASSSTSGSHEQYF. The CDR3 region has the DNA TGTGCCAGCAGCTCAACCTCAGGGTCCCACGAGCAGTACTTC.

The chain has TRBV4-1 and TRBJ2-7; 11 bases agree with TRBD1. Trimming removed 0 bases from V and 4 bases from J; junction bases left unmatched: 5. The germline V gene has CDR1 MGHRA and CDR2 YSYEKL. This CDR3 spans 16 amino acids. The CDR3 is CASSQDRGTGGYEQYF. In DNA form, the CDR3 reads TGCGCCAGCAGCCAAGATAGGGGGACAGGGGGTTACGAGCAGTACTTC.

V is TRBV7-3 and J is TRBJ2-3, with D unclear. Trimming removed 2 bases at V and 2 bases at J, with 14 bases between. Germline CDR1 SGHTA, CDR2 FQGTGA. The CDR3 is 16 residues long. The chain's CDR3 is CASSLHKAPNTDTQYF. CDR3 DNA: TGTGCCAGCAGCTTACACAAGGCCCCGAACACAGATACGCAGTATTTT. Using reference TRBV7-3 and TRBJ2-3 for the parts outside the CDR3, the full variable domain is GAGVSQTPSNKVTEKGKYVELRCDPISGHTALYWYRQSLGQGPEFLIYFQGTGAADDSGLPNDRFFAVRPEGSVSTLKIQRTERGDSAVYLCASSLHKAPNTDTQYFGPGTRLTVL.

The rearrangement links TRBV11-1 to TRBJ1-1; 9 bases line up with TRBD1. The CDR3 runs 16 residues. Germline CDR1 SGHAT, CDR2 FQDESV (reference sequence). V dropped 5 bases and J dropped 7; count of bases not matched to a gene: 14. CDR3 amino acids: CASSTGTGWGGGEAFF. In DNA, the CDR3 is TGTGCCAGCAGCACCGGGACAGGGTGGGGTGGCGGTGAAGCTTTCTTT.

This clone appeared once. The rearrangement links TRBV6-1 to TRBJ2-1; D is ambiguous. CDR1 is MNHNS, CDR2 SASEGT, per germline. The CDR3 has 17 residues. Trimming took 2 bases from V and 5 from J, leaving 19 bases between them. The CDR3 nucleotides read TGTGCCAGCAGTGAACGTGTTTTTTCGGGCCCCAACAATGAGCAGTTCTTC. The encoded protein is CASSERVFSGPNNEQFF.

This clone occurred once. The V gene is TRBV7-2, the J gene TRBJ2-7; the D gene is possibly TRBD2 (6 bases). Germline lookup yields CDR1 SGHTA and CDR2 FQGNSA. This CDR3 is built from 16 residues. V was cut by 4 bases and J by 6 bases, with 22 bases left in between. CDR3 sequence: CASSSPRVAGPGEQYF. CDR3 nucleotide sequence: TGTGCCAGCAGCTCCCCCCGGGTGGCGGGGCCTGGCGAGCAGTACTTC.

The rearrangement links TRBV7-8 to TRBJ2-5; no firm D call. CDR1 is SGHVS, CDR2 FQNEAQ, per germline. The CDR3 spans 16 residues. V lost 2 bases to trimming and J lost 0 bases, with 13 bases between them. Written as DNA, the CDR3 is TGTGCCAGCAGCTTACTAACAGAAATTTACCAAGAGACCCAGTACTTC. The encoded protein is CASSLLTEIYQETQYF.

The rearrangement links TRBV19 to TRBJ1-5; D is unclear. Germline V lookup: CDR1 LNHDA, CDR2 SQIVND (reference sequence). Trimming took off 5 bases at V and 0 bases at J, with 11 bases between the two ends. The CDR3 contains 15 residues. This CDR3 is CASSARPDSNQPQHF. In DNA form, the CDR3 reads TGTGCCAGTAGTGCACGACCGGATAGCAATCAGCCCCAGCATTTT.

The V call is TRBV10-3, the J call TRBJ2-7, with D perhaps TRBD1 (6 bases). CDR1 is ENHRY and CDR2 is SYGVKD in the germline V gene. The CDR3 has 12 amino acids. Trimming removed 2 bases from V and 5 bases from J, with 7 bases in between. CDR3 protein: CAISEEGDEQYF. The CDR3 DNA follows: TGTGCCATCAGTGAGGAGGGGGACGAGCAGTACTTC.

On this clone: A far larger clone is just one base off, so this is likely a read error. The same CDR3 also results from other DNA sequences found in this sample. The CDR3 reads CASSEAGGPGANVLTF. In nucleotides, the CDR3 is TGTGCCAGCAGTGAAGCGGGGGGCCCCGGGGCCAACGTCCTGACTTTC. This rearrangement joins TRBV2 to TRBJ2-6; D tentatively fits TRBD1 or TRBD2 (6 bases each). Looked up from germline, CDR1 is SNHLY and CDR2 is FYNNEI. The CDR3 runs to 16 residues. The ends were cut back, 0 bases at V and 4 bases at J, with 10 bases in the middle.

J is TRBJ2-5 and V is TRBV13; D ambiguous. The CDR3 covers 13 residues. V lost 2 bases and J lost 0, with 4 bases in between. Germline V gene data show CDR1 as PRHDT and CDR2 as FYEKMQ (reference sequence). CDR3 DNA: TGTGCCAGCAGCTTACAGTACCAAGAGACCCAGTACTTC. Its translation: CASSLQYQETQYF.

This clone occurred once. The V and J genes are TRBV4-2 and TRBJ1-2, with D uncertain. The V end lost 4 bases, the J end lost 9 bases, and 18 bases lay between the germline ends. Per the germline V gene, CDR1 is LGHNA and CDR2 is YNFKEQ. CDR3 size: 14 residues. DNA for the CDR3: TGTGCCAGCAGCCGCAATGACGGACCTTTAAGCTACACCTTC. Its protein product is CASSRNDGPLSYTF.

This clone was counted a few times. V usage is TRBV7-9 and J usage is TRBJ2-3; D gene ambiguous. V dropped 0 bases and J dropped 2 bases, with 3 bases sitting between them. The CDR3 totals 13 residues. Germline V lookup: CDR1 SEHNR, CDR2 FQNEAQ (reference sequence). The CDR3 sequence: CASSLAHTDTQYF. DNA of the CDR3: TGTGCCAGCAGCTTAGCCCACACAGATACGCAGTATTTT.

This clone was seen at least ten times. The chain employs TRBV7-9 and TRBJ1-6, with 10 bases lining up with TRBD1. After removal of 5 bases from V and 2 bases from J, the junction contained 6 bases not matched to a gene. The CDR3 is 17 amino acids. In germline, CDR1 is SEHNR, CDR2 FQNEAQ (reference sequence). CDR3 in amino acids: CASSDGQGVTYNSPLHF. CDR3 nucleotide sequence: TGTGCCAGCAGCGATGGACAGGGGGTAACCTATAATTCACCCCTCCACTTT. The whole variable domain, remainder taken from reference TRBV7-9 and TRBJ1-6, is DTGVSQNPRHKITKRGQNVTFRCDPISEHNRLYWYRQTLGQGPEFLTYFQNEAQLEKSRLLSDRFSAERPKGSFSTLEIQRTEQGDSAMYLCASSDGQGVTYNSPLHFGNGTRLTVT.

This chain uses TRBV9 with TRBJ2-6; 12 nucleotides align to TRBD1. The V gene end was trimmed by 5 bases and the J gene end by 4 bases; junction bases not matched to a gene: 13. Per germline, CDR1 SGDLS and CDR2 YYNGEE. This CDR3 is 19 amino acids long. The CDR3 loop reads CASSSPGTGGSLGANVLTF. DNA of the CDR3: TGTGCCAGCAGTTCTCCCGGGACAGGGGGCTCCCTAGGGGCCAACGTCCTGACTTTC.

This sequence joins TRBV19 and TRBJ1-5; D is unresolved. Germline values: CDR1 LNHDA, CDR2 SQIVND (reference sequence). Trimming took off 6 bases at V and 0 bases at J, with 12 bases between the two ends. This CDR3 contains 15 residues. The CDR3 loop reads CASRTQIDSNQPQHF. Written as DNA, the CDR3 is TGTGCCAGTAGGACACAGATTGATAGCAATCAGCCCCAGCATTTT. The complete variable domain, with remaining parts taken from reference TRBV19 and TRBJ1-5, reads DGGITQSPKYLFRKEGQNVTLSCEQNLNHDAMYWYRQDPGQGLRLIYYSQIVNDFQKGDIAEGYSVSREKKESFPLTVTSAQKNPTAFYLCASRTQIDSNQPQHFGDGTRLSIL.

The CDR3 here is CASSLVAGFTEAFF. The CDR3 DNA is TGTGCCAGCAGCTTGGTGGCAGGGTTCACTGAAGCTTTCTTT. This chain links TRBV5-8 with TRBJ1-1; tentative D call: TRBD1 (5 bases). Germline CDR1 reads SGHTS; CDR2 reads YDEGEE. V lost 0 bases and J lost 4, with 10 bases in between. The CDR3 contains 14 residues.

A single count supports this clone. The chain links TRBV30 to TRBJ1-4, with a weak D call TRBD1 (5 bases). V lost 5 bases, J lost 6 bases, and 10 bases lay in between. The germline gives CDR1 GTSNPN, CDR2 SVGIG (reference sequence). The CDR3 sequence is 12 residues long. CDR3 protein: CAWGDRDEKLFF. In nucleotides, the CDR3 is TGTGCCTGGGGGGACCGAGATGAAAAACTGTTTTTT.

The V gene is TRBV6-5, the J gene TRBJ2-1; the D is unclear. Germline CDR1 is MNHEY and CDR2 is SVGAGI. The CDR3 covers 14 residues. V lost 2 bases to trimming and J lost 0 bases, with 5 bases between them. The CDR3 sequence is CASSYGSSYNEQFF. CDR3 DNA: TGTGCCAGCAGTTACGGGTCCTCCTACAATGAGCAGTTCTTC.

The chain uses TRBV19 and TRBJ2-5, with D tentatively TRBD1 or TRBD2 (5 bases each). V gave up 5 bases and J gave up 2 bases, with 18 bases separating them. In germline, CDR1 is LNHDA, CDR2 SQIVND (reference sequence). The CDR3 is 16 residues long. The DNA for the CDR3 is TGTGCCAGTAGTTTCTCCCCCGGGACGGTTCAAGAGACCCAGTACTTC. It yields the protein CASSFSPGTVQETQYF.

This chain uses TRBV5-1 with TRBJ1-2; unclear D gene. Germline CDR1 SGHRS, CDR2 YFSETQ. V was trimmed by 2 bases and J by 5 bases, leaving 10 bases between them. The CDR3 is 13 amino acids. The CDR3 coding sequence is TGCGCCAGCAGCTTTTCGACGGGGTATGGCTACACCTTC. This sequence encodes CASSFSTGYGYTF.

This chain connects TRBV20-1 to TRBJ2-1; D remains unclear. The CDR3 contains 10 residues. Germline CDR1 is DFQATT and CDR2 is SNEGSKA (reference sequence). V was pared by 7 bases and J by 8 bases, with 9 bases between. The CDR3 nucleotides read TGCAGTGTCAAGACGCATGAGCAGTTCTTC. Its protein is CSVKTHEQFF.

This clone was recorded once. As DNA, the CDR3 is TGTGCCAGCAGCTTGGACAGGGGTAGTAATCAGCCCCAGCATTTT. It encodes CASSLDRGSNQPQHF. This sequence joins TRBV5-5 and TRBJ1-5; 7 positions agree with TRBD1. V was pared by 0 bases and J by 4 bases, with 4 bases of the junction left unmatched. Germline loops: CDR1 SGHKS, CDR2 YYEKEE (reference sequence). The CDR3 has 15 amino acids.